This T cell receptor beta chain appears in the sequencing data of a study of regulatory T cells. On this clone: Its target is unknown.

A couple of CD3G-deficient patients had more severe autoimmunity; all had some. The PCR used 52 TRBV and 13 TRBJ primers. Sequencing used immunoSEQ multiplex PCR; TCRdb keeps in-frame clones, though not all of them. The sample holds about 18,000 clones, more than 90% seen once. Study observations and caveats: Control CD8+ cells showed a nonsignificant trend toward higher Shannon entropy than patient CD8+ cells.

The sample comprised CD8+ T cells sorted from blood. This receptor was obtained from a person aged 18 to 35 with CD3G deficiency.

The CDR3 coding sequence is TGTGCCAGCAGTCCCTGGGGCAGCACAGATACGCAGTATTTT. Translated: CASSPWGSTDTQYF. The chain recombines TRBV28 with TRBJ2-3; possibly TRBD1 for D (5 bases). Germline-derived CDR1 and CDR2 are MDHEN and SYDVKM. V lost 5 bases to trimming and J lost 0 bases, with 9 bases between them. The length of the CDR3 is 14 residues.